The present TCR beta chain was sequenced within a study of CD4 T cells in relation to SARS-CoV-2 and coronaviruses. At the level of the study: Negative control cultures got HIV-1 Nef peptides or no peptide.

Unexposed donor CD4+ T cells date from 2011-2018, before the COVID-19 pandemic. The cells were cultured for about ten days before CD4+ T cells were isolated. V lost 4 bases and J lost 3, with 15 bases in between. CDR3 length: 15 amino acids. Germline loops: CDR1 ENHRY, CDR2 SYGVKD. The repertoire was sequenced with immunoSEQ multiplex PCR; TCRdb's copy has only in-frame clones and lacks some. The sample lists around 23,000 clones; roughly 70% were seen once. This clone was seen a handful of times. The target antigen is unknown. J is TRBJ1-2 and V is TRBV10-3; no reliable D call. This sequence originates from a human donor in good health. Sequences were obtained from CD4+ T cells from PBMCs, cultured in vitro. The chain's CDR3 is CAISGGRTLDYGYTF. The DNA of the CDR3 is TGTGCCATCAGTGGTGGGCGGACCCTTGACTATGGCTACACCTTC.